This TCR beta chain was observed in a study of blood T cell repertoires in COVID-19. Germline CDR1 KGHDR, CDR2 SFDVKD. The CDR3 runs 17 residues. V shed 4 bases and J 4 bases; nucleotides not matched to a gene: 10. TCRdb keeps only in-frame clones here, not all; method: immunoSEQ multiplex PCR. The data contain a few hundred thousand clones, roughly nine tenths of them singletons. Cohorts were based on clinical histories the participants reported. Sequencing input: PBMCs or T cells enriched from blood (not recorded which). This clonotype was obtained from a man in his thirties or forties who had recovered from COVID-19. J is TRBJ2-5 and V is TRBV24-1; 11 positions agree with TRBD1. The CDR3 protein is CATSDPGTGGLGETQYF. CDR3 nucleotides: TGTGCCACCAGTGACCCCGGGACAGGGGGACTTGGAGAGACCCAGTACTTC.